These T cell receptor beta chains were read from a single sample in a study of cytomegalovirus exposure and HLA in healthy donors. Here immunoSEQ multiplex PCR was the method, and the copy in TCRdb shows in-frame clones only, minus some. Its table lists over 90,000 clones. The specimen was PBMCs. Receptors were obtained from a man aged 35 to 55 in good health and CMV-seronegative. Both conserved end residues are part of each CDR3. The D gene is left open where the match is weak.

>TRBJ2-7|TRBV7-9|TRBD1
CASSSAGTGTYEQYF
TGTGCCAGCAGCTCAGCCGGGACAGGGACCTACGAGCAGTACTTC
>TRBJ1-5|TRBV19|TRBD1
CASMVVAGGSQPQHF
TGTGCCAGTATGGTGGTGGCAGGGGGTTCTCAGCCCCAGCATTTT
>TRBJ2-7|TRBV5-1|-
CASSLASGANEQYF
TGCGCCAGCAGCTTGGCCTCTGGGGCCAACGAGCAGTACTTC
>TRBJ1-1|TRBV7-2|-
CASSLAYRNTEAFF
TGTGCCAGCAGCTTAGCCTACAGGAACACTGAAGCTTTCTTT
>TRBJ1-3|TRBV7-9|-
CASSQNLELSGNTIYF
TGTGCCAGCAGCCAAAATCTTGAGCTCTCTGGAAACACCATATATTTT
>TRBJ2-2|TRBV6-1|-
CASSDQGPVGGELFF
TGTGCCAGCAGTGATCAGGGGCCAGTGGGCGGGGAGCTGTTTTTT
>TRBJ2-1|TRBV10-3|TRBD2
CAISNLAGESNEQFF
TGTGCCATCAGTAATCTGGCGGGAGAATCCAATGAGCAGTTCTTC
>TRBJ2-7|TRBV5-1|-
CASSLGWGPDTYEQYF
TGCGCCAGCAGCTTGGGTTGGGGGCCCGATACCTACGAGCAGTACTTC
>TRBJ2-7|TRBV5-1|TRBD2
CASQEIAGGPNEQYF
TGCGCCAGCCAGGAAATAGCGGGAGGGCCCAACGAGCAGTACTTC
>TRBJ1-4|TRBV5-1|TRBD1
CASSLDGTANEKLFF
TGCGCCAGCAGCTTGGATGGGACAGCTAATGAAAAACTGTTTTTT
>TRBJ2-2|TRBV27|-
CASSLREVGTGELFF
TGTGCCAGCAGTTTAAGGGAGGTCGGCACCGGGGAGCTGTTTTTT
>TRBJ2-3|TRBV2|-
CASSYWTDTDTQYF
TGTGCCAGCAGTTACTGGACAGACACAGATACGCAGTATTTT
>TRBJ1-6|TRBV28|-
CASSVSHSPLHF
TGTGCCAGCAGTGTGTCTCATTCACCCCTCCACTTT
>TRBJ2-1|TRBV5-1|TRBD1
CASSPLLSGQGNEQFF
TGCGCCAGCAGCCCGCTCTTATCCGGACAGGGAAATGAGCAGTTCTTC
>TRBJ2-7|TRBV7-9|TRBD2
CASSFGLAPQKTEQYF
TGTGCCAGCAGCTTTGGACTAGCGCCACAAAAGACCGAGCAGTACTTC
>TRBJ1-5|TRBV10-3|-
CAISESRVGQPQHF
TGTGCCATCAGTGAGTCCCGGGTGGGTCAGCCCCAGCATTTT
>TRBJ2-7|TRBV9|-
CASSVGLWDSPTEGQYF
TGTGCCAGCAGCGTAGGTTTGTGGGACTCGCCCACCGAAGGGCAGTACTTC
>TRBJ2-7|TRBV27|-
CASSRTGLRSYEQYF
TGTGCCAGCAGCCGTACAGGGCTCCGCTCCTACGAGCAGTACTTC
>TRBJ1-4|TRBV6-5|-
CASSLRGLTNEKLFF
TGTGCCAGCAGTTTAAGGGGTTTAACTAATGAAAAACTGTTTTTT
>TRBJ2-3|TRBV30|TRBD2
CAWRGPSGGASDTQYF
TGTGCCTGGAGGGGACCTAGCGGGGGGGCCTCAGATACGCAGTATTTT
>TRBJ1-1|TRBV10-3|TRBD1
CAISDLGQDLNTEAFF
TGTGCCATCAGTGATTTGGGACAGGATCTGAACACTGAAGCTTTCTTT
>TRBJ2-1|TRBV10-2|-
CASSEQGSEQFF
TGCGCCAGCAGTGAGCAGGGTAGCGAGCAGTTCTTC
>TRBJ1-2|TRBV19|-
CASSTPRSGFGYTF
TGTGCCAGTAGTACCCCTCGCTCCGGGTTTGGCTACACCTTC
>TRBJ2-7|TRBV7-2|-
CASSFPGLPYEQYF
TGTGCCAGCAGCTTCCCGGGACTGCCCTACGAGCAGTACTTC
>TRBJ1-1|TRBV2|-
CASSKQGNTEAFF
TGTGCCAGCAGCAAACAGGGGAACACTGAAGCTTTCTTT
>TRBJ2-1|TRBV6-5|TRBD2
CASSSLSGRAENEQFF
TGTGCCAGCAGTTCCCTTAGCGGGAGGGCCGAGAATGAGCAGTTCTTC
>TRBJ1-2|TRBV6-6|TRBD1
CASSDQGDGYTF
TGTGCCAGCAGTGACCAGGGGGACGGCTACACCTTC
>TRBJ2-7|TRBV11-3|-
CASSQSTRGEQYF
TGTGCCAGCAGCCAATCCACGCGCGGAGAGCAGTACTTC
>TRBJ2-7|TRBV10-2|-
CASSGGGEYEQYF
TGCGCCAGCAGTGGAGGGGGGGAATACGAGCAGTACTTC
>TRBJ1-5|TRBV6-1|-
CASSATTVSNQPQHF
TGTGCCAGCAGTGCCACGACAGTTAGCAATCAGCCCCAGCATTTT
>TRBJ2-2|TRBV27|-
CASSLSSTGELFF
TGTGCCAGCAGTTTATCTAGCACCGGGGAGCTGTTTTTT
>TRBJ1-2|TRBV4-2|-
CASSQVSGGGYGYTF
TGTGCCAGCAGCCAAGTTTCGGGTGGTGGCTATGGCTACACCTTC
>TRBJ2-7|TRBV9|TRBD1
CASSVGVGQGLLGGLSSYEQYF
TGTGCCAGCAGCGTAGGAGTGGGACAGGGTCTACTGGGCGGGTTGAGCTCCTACGAGCAGTACTTC
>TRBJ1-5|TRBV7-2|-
CASSLFGGTNSNQPQHF
TGTGCCAGCAGCTTATTTGGTGGGACAAATAGCAATCAGCCCCAGCATTTT
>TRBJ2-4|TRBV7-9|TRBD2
CASSSGLAGVVNIQYF
TGTGCCAGCAGCTCGGGACTAGCGGGGGTGGTGAACATTCAGTACTTC
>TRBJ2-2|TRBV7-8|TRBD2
CASSLLSSGVTGELFF
TGTGCCAGCAGCTTATTGAGTAGCGGGGTCACCGGGGAGCTGTTTTTT
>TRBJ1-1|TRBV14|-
CASSYMTGSYTEAFF
TGTGCCAGCAGCTACATGACAGGTTCCTACACTGAAGCTTTCTTT
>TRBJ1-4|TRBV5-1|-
CASSLEGGYEKLFF
TGCGCCAGCAGCTTGGAGGGCGGGTATGAAAAACTGTTTTTT
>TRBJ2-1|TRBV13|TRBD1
CASSYGQGSSNEQFF
TGTGCCAGCAGCTATGGACAGGGTTCATCCAATGAGCAGTTCTTC
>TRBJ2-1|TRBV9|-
CASSVVPGANEQFF
TGTGCCAGCAGCGTAGTGCCGGGAGCCAATGAGCAGTTCTTC
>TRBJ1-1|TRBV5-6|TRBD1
CASSLGPGGGKAFF
TGTGCCAGCAGCTTGGGTCCAGGGGGCGGCAAAGCTTTCTTT
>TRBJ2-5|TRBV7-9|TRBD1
CASSYPSGTGGVKTQYF
TGTGCCAGCAGCTACCCGTCTGGGACAGGGGGCGTGAAGACCCAGTACTTC
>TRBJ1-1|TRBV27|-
CASRARLNTEAFF
TGTGCCAGCAGAGCCAGGCTGAACACTGAAGCTTTCTTT
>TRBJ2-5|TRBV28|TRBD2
CASSPGLAYQETQYF
TGTGCCAGCAGTCCAGGACTAGCGTACCAAGAGACCCAGTACTTC
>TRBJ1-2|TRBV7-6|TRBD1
CASSPRDRGFGYGYTF
TGTGCCAGCAGCCCCAGGGACAGGGGGTTTGGCTATGGCTACACCTTC
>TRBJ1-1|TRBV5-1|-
CASSSLTGGTEAFF
TGCGCCAGCAGCTCATTGACGGGGGGCACTGAAGCTTTCTTT
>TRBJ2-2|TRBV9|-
CASSPRHTGELFF
TGTGCCAGCAGCCCCCGACATACCGGGGAGCTGTTTTTT
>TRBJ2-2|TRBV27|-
CASTQFPLEAVGTGELFF
TGTGCCAGCACCCAATTCCCTTTGGAGGCGGTTGGGACCGGGGAGCTGTTTTTT
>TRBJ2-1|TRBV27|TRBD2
CASSFSASGVLSSYNEQFF
TGTGCCAGCAGTTTCTCGGCTAGCGGGGTTTTGAGCTCCTACAATGAGCAGTTCTTC
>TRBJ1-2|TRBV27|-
CASSLTSRGSWGYTF
TGTGCCAGCAGTTTAACCAGTAGGGGTTCTTGGGGCTACACCTTC
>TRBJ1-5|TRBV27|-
CASSLGSNQPQHF
TGTGCCAGCAGTTTGGGCAGCAATCAGCCCCAGCATTTT
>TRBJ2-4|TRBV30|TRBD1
CAWSASGTGAIQYF
TGTGCCTGGAGTGCCTCCGGGACAGGGGCCATTCAGTACTTC
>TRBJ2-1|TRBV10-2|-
CASSEPWGGVRNNEQFF
TGCGCCAGCAGTGAGCCCTGGGGCGGCGTTCGTAACAATGAGCAGTTCTTC
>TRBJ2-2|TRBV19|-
CASTRSGELFF
TGTGCCAGTACTCGGTCCGGGGAGCTGTTTTTT
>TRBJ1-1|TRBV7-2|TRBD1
CASSTTGGTEAFF
TGTGCCAGCAGCACGACAGGGGGCACTGAAGCTTTCTTT
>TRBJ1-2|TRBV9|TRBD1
CASSVVAGGNYGYTF
TGTGCCAGCAGCGTAGTGGCAGGGGGCAATTATGGCTACACCTTC
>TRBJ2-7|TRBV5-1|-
CASSPDNSYEQYF
TGCGCCAGCAGCCCGGACAACTCCTACGAGCAGTACTTC
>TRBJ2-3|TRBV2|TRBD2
CASSVRAGGIADTQYF
TGTGCCAGCAGTGTCCGAGCGGGAGGGATCGCAGATACGCAGTATTTT
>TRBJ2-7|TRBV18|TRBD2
CASSSLAGESYEQYF
TGTGCCAGCTCATCCCTAGCGGGAGAGTCCTACGAGCAGTACTTC
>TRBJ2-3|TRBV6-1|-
CASSEPGDADTQYF
TGTGCCAGCAGTGAACCGGGGGACGCAGATACGCAGTATTTT